This record concerns one TCR beta chain sequence. Its antigen has not been determined. No base quality values were provided; no much bigger clone lies one nucleotide off. This record belongs to a study of blood T cell repertoires in COVID-19 (dated by TCRdb to between 2020 and 2021). Turning to the overall study: The collaborator samples originated in the United States, Italy and Spain and spanned the acute and convalescent phases of COVID-19. The prospective study material was composed of cDNA or gDNA derived from T cells, B-cell-depleted T cells, or PBMCs. Deeply sampled blood TCRbeta repertoires from subjects exposed to, actively infected with, or recovered from COVID-19 were included in the dataset. The repertoires were released in a freely available public database meant as a resource for research on the immune response to SARS-CoV-2. Samples were obtained from the ongoing ImmuneRACE study (first 160 participants) and from over 1,000 subjects provided by 6 global collaborators. The sample metadata nearly always contained a de-identified subject ID, COVID-19 status, age in years and sex. HLA class I and class II types, where available, came from metadata supplied by the sample provider rather than from assay-based typing. Broad study findings and their caveats: How much clinical and demographic metadata was included differed by source and by participant, and the metadata was provided uncurated.

The immunoSEQ Assay, a bias-controlled multiplex PCR, was used to amplify TCRbeta CDR3 regions from genomic DNA. In the source study's methods: The number of nucleated cells in each sample was estimated by amplification of reference gene primers within the assay. To quantify the absolute abundance of each unique TCRbeta CDR3 rearrangement, sequence reads were collapsed and filtered. Productive Simpson clonality was computed per sample as the square root of Simpson's diversity index over productive rearrangements. Held by TCRdb, this immuneACCESS table contains in-frame sequences only and omits some clones. Under half of the omission traces to an unresolved V gene where checked; the cause of the rest is unknown. D and trimming come from the DNA, and the V and J calls and clone size come from that table. The sample table lists some 140,000 clones, more than 75% of them with a count of one. Around 2.3% of the sample is in the top ten clones.

V is clipped by 1 base and J by 0 bases, and the sequence between their germline boundaries is 8 bases long. From the cysteine up to the phenylalanine, the CDR3 has a length of 15 residues. The only DNA kept is the CDR3, 45 bases in frame from the first base. CDR1 SGHTA and CDR2 FQGTGA are derived from the germline V gene. The collaborating institutions used their own protocols to collect whole blood in K2EDTA tubes. Collaborator samples were shipped for TCRbeta analysis as frozen whole blood, isolated PBMCs, or DNA extracted from either sample type. This sequence uses TRBV7-3 and TRBJ2-3; the D gene is possibly TRBD1, with 5 bases matching. What was sequenced was peripheral blood. The sequence came from a middle-aged man with active COVID-19. The CDR3 corresponds to CASSLMQGSTDTQYF. The nucleotide sequence is TGTGCCAGCAGCTTAATGCAGGGAAGCACAGATACGCAGTATTTT.